Below, 9 T cell receptor beta chains from the same sample are listed, as sequenced in a study of T-cell reconstitution after alpha-beta-depleted transplantation in children. Preparation of the TCRbeta library involved a method that used unique molecular identifiers. TCRdb itself ran the PCR reads through MiXCR, one entry per CDR3 protein. The table records some 840,000 distinct CDR3 sequences, roughly 16% of them present only once. Sequences were derived from PBMCs, mostly from graft donor cells, sampled 360 days after TCRalphabeta/CD19-depleted stem cell transplant. These receptors all stem from a male patient younger than 18 who had a stem cell transplant for acute lymphoblastic leukemia, so the T cells may come from the graft donor.

The chain joins TRBV12-3 or TRBV12-4 to TRBJ1-2; TRBD1 might be the D (5 bases). The CDR3 runs 16 residues. Between the trimmed V and J ends, which lost 4 bases and 5 bases, there was a span of 20 bases. CDR3 nucleotide sequence: TGTGCCAGCAGTTCACCTACCCCACGGGAGGGGTATGGCTACACCTTC. This sequence encodes CASSSPTPREGYGYTF.

The V call is TRBV4-1, the J call TRBJ2-5; 9 nucleotides align to TRBD1. V lost 4 bases to trimming and J lost 0 bases; unmatched junction nucleotides: 6. Germline V gene sequence: CDR1 MGHRA, CDR2 YSYEKL. The CDR3 is 16 residues long. The CDR3 sequence is CASSRDRAGYQETQYF. CDR3 in DNA: TGCGCCAGCAGCCGGGACAGGGCGGGGTACCAAGAGACCCAGTACTTC.

V gene TRBV20-1 combines with J gene TRBJ1-3; perhaps TRBD1 as D (6 bases). The CDR3 extends over 15 amino acids. The germline V and J ends were trimmed by 3 bases and 7 bases, with 19 bases remaining between them. Germline CDR1 and CDR2: DFQATT and SNEGSKA (reference sequence). The CDR3 is CSASPGALLGNTIYF. The DNA of the CDR3 is TGCAGTGCTAGCCCAGGGGCCCTTCTGGGGAACACCATATATTTT.

Details on this clonotype: Germline and junction disagree at one end, which may indicate a read error. The V call is TRBV7-3, the J call TRBJ2-1; weak D call: TRBD2 (5 bases). The length of the CDR3 is 11 residues. Germline CDR1 and CDR2: SGHTA and FQGTGA. DNA of the CDR3: TGTGCCAGCAGCGCGGGTAATGCGCAGTTCTTC. It translates to CASSAGNAQFF.

This clonotype was recorded a few times. J is TRBJ2-2 and V is TRBV25-1; unclear D gene. Germline CDR1 is MGHDK and CDR2 is SYGVNS. Trimming removed 1 base at V and 7 bases at J, with 4 bases between. The CDR3 is 12 amino acids. In DNA, the CDR3 is TGTGCCAGCAGTGAATGGGGCGGGGAGCTGTTTTTT. This translates into CASSEWGGELFF.

This clonotype showed up just a few times. This chain joins TRBV4-2 and TRBJ2-7; D is possibly TRBD2 (5 bases). V was trimmed by 3 bases and J by 0 bases, leaving 9 bases between them. From germline, CDR1 is LGHNA and CDR2 YNFKEQ. The CDR3 is 14 residues long. This CDR3 reads CASSHGSGSYEQYF. In nucleotides, the CDR3 is TGTGCCAGCAGCCATGGGAGCGGCTCCTACGAGCAGTACTTC.

The sample holds a few counts of this clonotype. The CDR3 loop reads CASSLARDRGPGNTIYF. In DNA, the CDR3 is TGTGCCAGCAGCTTAGCTCGGGACAGGGGGCCTGGAAACACCATATATTTT. V is TRBV7-6 and J is TRBJ1-3; 12 bases line up with TRBD1. The CDR3 has 17 residues. J gave up 2 bases and V 0 bases, and 2 bases lay outside the gene matches. Germline assignment: CDR1 SGHVS and CDR2 FNYEAQ.

This chain joins TRBV5-1 and TRBJ1-4; possibly TRBD1 for D (6 bases). The CDR3 covers 16 residues. Germline CDR1 SGHRS, CDR2 YFSETQ. Trimming shortened V by 4 bases and J by 0 bases, and 13 bases separated the two germline ends. In nucleotides, the CDR3 is TGCGCCAGCAGCCCGAACAGGGAGACAACTAATGAAAAACTGTTTTTT. Translated: CASSPNRETTNEKLFF.

This clonotype turned up a few times. V usage is TRBV7-2 and J usage is TRBJ2-2; 7 nucleotides line up with TRBD1. The germline V gene encodes CDR1 SGHTA and CDR2 FQGNSA. With 5 bases clipped from V and 4 bases from J, the junction kept 7 bases outside the gene matches. The CDR3 consists of 15 residues. For the CDR3, the DNA is TGTGCCAGCAGCGCACAGGGGTTCGGCACCGGGGAGCTGTTTTTT. Translated, it gives CASSAQGFGTGELFF.